The 24 T cell receptor beta chains below were found in one sample sequenced in a study of blood T cells in healthy people across ages. Together with a sample-barcoded 5' primer, a J-beta primer mix was included in a second PCR lasting roughly 7 to 11 cycles. One entry per CDR3 protein, called by TCRdb with MiXCR from the 5' RACE reads. Of about 800,000 distinct CDR3 sequences in the sample, 25% were seen once. These same records also appear under a second study, on T cells of mothers and their children.

The sequenced sample was blood. These receptors were collected from a boy under 18 in good health.

V and J are TRBV6-2 or TRBV6-3 and TRBJ1-5; D is unresolved. This CDR3 spans 15 amino acids. V lost 6 bases and J lost 7, with 19 bases in between. CDR1 is MNHEY, CDR2 SVGEGT, per germline. The CDR3 sequence is CASSYHSPARQPQHF. Written as DNA, the CDR3 is TGTGCCAGCAGCTACCACAGTCCCGCCAGGCAGCCCCAGCATTTT.

This chain links TRBV3-1 with TRBJ2-1; 8 bases are a match to TRBD1. Trimming took 4 bases from V and 7 from J; bases not matched to a gene: 9. This CDR3 comprises 15 residues. Looked up from germline, CDR1 is LGHDT and CDR2 is YNNKEL (reference sequence). The CDR3 DNA reads as TGTGCCAGCAGCCCTTTGGACAGGGCAGGAAATGAGCAGTTCTTC. Protein sequence: CASSPLDRAGNEQFF.

This clonotype was counted between two and nine times. The chain links TRBV7-3 to TRBJ2-5, with TRBD1 matching 8 bases. The J call may be faulty, since TRBJ2-1 better matches the DNA end. CDR1 is SGHTA and CDR2 is FQGTGA in the germline V gene. This CDR3 spans 15 amino acids. CDR3 sequence (DNA): TGTGCCAGCAGCTTACTACCAGGGGGCAAGAATGAGCAGTTCTTC. It specifies CASSLLPGGKNEQFF.

This clonotype was counted only a few times. CDR3 DNA sequence: TGCAGCGTACGGACGGGACAGGGGAACACTGAAGCTTTCTTT. Its translation: CSVRTGQGNTEAFF. This chain connects TRBV29-1 to TRBJ1-1; 9 nucleotides align to TRBD1. Losses at the gene ends were 6 bases for V and 1 base for J; bases not matched to a gene: 6. CDR3 size: 14 residues. Germline V gene sequence: CDR1 SQVTM, CDR2 ANQGSEA.

There are a few counts of this clonotype. The chain is built from TRBV28 and TRBJ2-7; tentatively, D is TRBD1 (6 bases). The V gene's germline CDR1 is MDHEN and CDR2 SYDVKM. The CDR3 runs to 15 residues. V gave up 10 bases and J gave up 3 bases, with 22 bases separating them. The CDR3 nucleotides read TGTGCCACCCAGGACCGGGACATCGGATTCTACGAGCAGTACTTC. As protein: CATQDRDIGFYEQYF.

The chain is built from TRBV5-1 and TRBJ1-4, with D perhaps TRBD1 (5 bases). The CDR3 runs to 16 residues. Trimming took 4 bases from V and 7 from J, leaving 20 bases between them. The germline CDR1 and CDR2 sequences are SGHRS and YFSETQ. DNA for the CDR3: TGCGCCAGCAGCCTGCAGAAAACGACGGGGACTGAAAAACTGTTTTTT. Translation gives CASSLQKTTGTEKLFF.

The V gene is TRBV29-1, the J gene TRBJ2-5, with 10 bases matching TRBD2. The CDR3 is 14 amino acids. In germline, CDR1 is SQVTM, CDR2 ANQGSEA. CDR3 nucleotides: TGCAGTCATGGGGTAGCGGGAGGTCTGGAGACCCAGTACTTC. This encodes CSHGVAGGLETQYF.

The CDR3: CASSFQAGLSYEQYF. The DNA of the CDR3 is TGTGCCAGCAGCTTCCAAGCGGGGCTTTCCTACGAGCAGTACTTC. J is TRBJ2-5 and V is TRBV5-5, with TRBD2 matching over 7 bases. The DNA matches TRBJ2-7 better at its end, which makes the J call doubtful. The germline V gene encodes CDR1 SGHKS and CDR2 YYEKEE (reference sequence). CDR3 length equals 15 residues.

With respect to this clonotype: This may come from a read error, since a much larger clone is one base off. The CDR3 does not end in the conserved phenylalanine or tryptophan, so this is likely a read error. This chain connects TRBV28 to TRBJ2-7, with TRBD1 as a possible D gene (5 bases). The CDR3 covers 14 residues. The germline CDR1 and CDR2 sequences are MDHEN and SYDVKM. V lost 1 base and J lost 0, with 7 bases in between. The CDR3 protein is CASSLSDSSYEQYS. The CDR3 nucleotides read TGTGCCAGCAGTTTATCCGACAGCTCCTACGAGCAGTACTCC.

This clonotype was recorded at least ten times. The chain joins TRBV12-3 or TRBV12-4 to TRBJ1-2, with a weak D call TRBD1 (5 bases). This CDR3 is built from 13 residues. V was pared by 6 bases and J by 5 bases, with 13 bases between. The CDR3 DNA reads as TGTGCCAGCAGCCGTGCCTCAGGGTATGGCTACACCTTC. Translation gives CASSRASGYGYTF.

J is TRBJ2-7 and V is TRBV30; the match to TRBD1 covers 7 bases. This CDR3 is built from 15 residues. CDR1 is GTSNPN and CDR2 is SVGIG in the germline V gene (reference sequence). After removal of 1 base from V and 3 bases from J, the junction contained 9 bases not matched to a gene. Here the CDR3 DNA reads TGTGCCTGGAGTGGAGGACGGGACAGCATCTACGAGCAGTACTTC. It specifies CAWSGGRDSIYEQYF.

This clonotype was observed a handful of times. This chain connects TRBV27 to TRBJ2-7; tentatively, D is TRBD1 (6 bases). The CDR3 sequence is 13 residues long. Trimming took 5 bases from V and 4 from J, leaving 12 bases between them. From germline, CDR1 is MNHEY and CDR2 SMNVEV (reference sequence). Here the CDR3 reads CASSDMDSYEQYF. The CDR3 nucleotides read TGTGCCAGCAGTGATATGGACAGTTACGAGCAGTACTTC.

This clonotype was seen more than once but under ten times. The V and J genes are TRBV28 and TRBJ2-7; D remains ambiguous. The V gene lost 7 bases and the J gene lost 0 bases, with 10 bases spanning the gap. This CDR3 has 13 residues. Per the germline V gene, CDR1 is MDHEN and CDR2 is SYDVKM. DNA for the CDR3: TGTGCCAGCACAGGCCGTCTCTCCTACGAGCAGTACTTC. Translating it yields CASTGRLSYEQYF. Full variable domain (missing parts from reference TRBV28 and TRBJ2-7): DVKVTQSSRYLVKRTGEKVFLECVQDMDHENMFWYRQDPGLGLRLIYFSYDVKMKEKGDIPEGYSVSREKKERFSLILESASTNQTSMYLCASTGRLSYEQYFGPGTRLTVT.

This clonotype was recorded a few times. V gene TRBV27 combines with J gene TRBJ2-7; D unclear. V dropped 6 bases and J dropped 4 bases, with 16 bases sitting between them. Germline V gene sequence: CDR1 MNHEY, CDR2 SMNVEV (reference sequence). The CDR3 is 14 residues long. This CDR3 reads CASRPQTAPYEQYF. CDR3 DNA: TGTGCCAGCAGACCCCAAACGGCGCCGTACGAGCAGTACTTC.

This clonotype was counted many times. The chain couples TRBV28 to TRBJ2-5; 15 bases match TRBD2. This CDR3 region has 16 residues. In germline, CDR1 is MDHEN, CDR2 SYDVKM. V shed 3 bases and J 2 bases; nucleotides not matched to a gene: 1. The CDR3 region has the DNA TGTGCCAGCAGTTTCGGACTAGCGGGGGGGCAAGAGACCCAGTACTTC. It translates to CASSFGLAGGQETQYF.

The V gene is TRBV28, the J gene TRBJ1-5, with no clear D. The CDR3 extends over 14 amino acids. V was shortened by 4 bases and J by 6 bases, with 13 bases between the two germline ends. Germline assignment: CDR1 MDHEN and CDR2 SYDVKM. CDR3 nucleotides: TGTGCCAGCAGTTCCGATATGGGAGCTCAGCCCCAGCATTTT. Translation gives CASSSDMGAQPQHF.

In its sample, this clonotype was seen a few times. The DNA for the CDR3 is TGTGCCAGCAGCTTAGGGGACAGACTGTACCAAGAGACCCAGTACTTC. Amino acids: CASSLGDRLYQETQYF. J is TRBJ2-5 and V is TRBV7-9; TRBD1 agrees at 7 bases. J gave up 0 bases and V 1 base, and 5 bases lay outside the gene matches. Germline V CDR1 and CDR2: SEHNR, FQNEAQ (reference sequence). The CDR3 loop spans 16 amino acids.

The V gene is TRBV7-8, the J gene TRBJ1-2; 7 bases fit TRBD1. This CDR3 spans 14 amino acids. CDR1 SGHVS and CDR2 FQNEAQ come from the germline V gene. J was trimmed by 5 bases and V by 5 bases; bases with no gene match: 8. CDR3 DNA: TGTGCCAGCAGCCGGGGGGGACAGAAATATGGCTACACCTTC. Protein: CASSRGGQKYGYTF.

This clonotype was seen a handful of times. The gene calls are TRBV28 and TRBJ2-7, with TRBD1 as a possible D gene (6 bases). Germline lookup yields CDR1 MDHEN and CDR2 SYDVKM. The V end was cut by 5 bases, the J end by 7 bases, with 12 bases between. CDR3 size: 12 residues. The CDR3 protein is CASSGGVGEQYF. The CDR3 region has the DNA TGTGCCAGCAGTGGGGGCGTGGGGGAGCAGTACTTC.

This clonotype was detected only a few times. The chain carries TRBV29-1 and TRBJ2-7; 9 positions agree with TRBD1. This CDR3 has 14 amino acids. V shed 6 bases, J shed 4 bases, and the junction held 10 bases outside the gene matches. Germline CDR1 is SQVTM and CDR2 is ANQGSEA. Written as DNA, the CDR3 is TGCAGCGTGTGTGTGGGACAGGGCCCTTACGAGCAGTACTTC. It translates to CSVCVGQGPYEQYF.

This chain links TRBV7-2 with TRBJ2-5, with TRBD1 matching 8 bases. The ends lost 5 bases at V and 4 bases at J; junction bases unmatched: 3. The CDR3 consists of 13 residues. Germline loops: CDR1 SGHTA, CDR2 FQGNSA. The CDR3, as DNA: TGTGCCAGCAGCACCGGGACAGGAGAGACCCAGTACTTC. The encoded protein is CASSTGTGETQYF. Full variable domain (missing parts from reference TRBV7-2 and TRBJ2-5): GAGVSQSPSNKVTEKGKDVELRCDPISGHTALYWYRQSLGQGLEFLIYFQGNSAPDKSGLPSDRFSAERTGGSVSTLTIQRTQQEDSAVYLCASSTGTGETQYFGPGTRLLVL.

On this clonotype itself: At one end the junction does not follow the germline gene, possibly because of a read error. V and J are TRBV18 and TRBJ2-5; D call uncertain. Gene TRBJ2-7 matches the end of the DNA better, so the J call may be wrong. This CDR3 has 15 residues. Germline V gene sequence: CDR1 KGHSH, CDR2 LQKENI. The DNA of the CDR3 is TGTGCCAGCTCACAGCGCCGGTCTCTCTCCCACGAGCAGTACTTC. It is translated as CASSQRRSLSHEQYF.

The V and J genes are TRBV2 and TRBJ2-4; 9 nucleotides line up with TRBD2. J gave up 1 base and V 1 base, and 2 bases lay outside the gene matches. CDR3 length equals 16 residues. Germline V gene data show CDR1 as SNHLY and CDR2 as FYNNEI. The CDR3 reads CASSEVAGEAKNIQYF. The CDR3 DNA is TGTGCCAGCAGTGAAGTAGCGGGAGAGGCCAAAAACATTCAGTACTTC.

V usage is TRBV13 and J usage is TRBJ1-2; a weak D match, TRBD1 (5 bases). The CDR3 is made up of 14 amino acids. V was clipped by 1 base and J by 4 bases, with 10 bases between them. Per germline, CDR1 PRHDT and CDR2 FYEKMQ (reference sequence). Here the CDR3 reads CASSLEGRAYGYTF. The CDR3 DNA sequence: TGTGCCAGCAGCTTAGAGGGCAGGGCCTATGGCTACACCTTC.